The present T cell receptor (beta chain) was sequenced within a study of tumor-infiltrating lymphocytes in primary liver carcinoma. Study at large: Stage T1-T3 N0M0 tumors spanned about 4.2 to 10 cm. Whole-study findings and limits: The study found tumor-adjacent and tumor-blood pairs overlapped less than tumor region pairs.

Note on this clonotype: Its specificity is unknown. One end of the junction does not line up with germline, which may come from a read error.

Using a constant-region primer together with ProtoScript II reverse transcriptase, TCR beta cDNA was made from approximately 0.55 ug of total RNA. Amplification in three nested multiplex PCR rounds with slightly modified ARM-PCR gave rise to TCR beta libraries. TRBV1-TRBV30 forward and Cbeta reverse primers drove the first two roughly 9-cycle rounds. Each CDR3 protein gets one entry after TCRdb re-called the multiplex PCR reads with MiXCR. The sample has fewer than 30,000 distinct CDR3 sequences; roughly four fifths are singletons. Germline lookup yields CDR1 LGHNA and CDR2 YNFKEQ. The CDR3 sequence is 17 residues long. Total RNA and DNA came together from around 18-30 mg of bulk tissue without cell sorting. Patients were chronically HBV-infected and treatment-naive.

What was sequenced was liver tumor tissue from sampling region 3. The sample's subset: tumor region T3, left-lateral pole. The receptor comes from a man in his forties with primary liver carcinoma and hepatitis B virus infection. The J gene is TRBJ2-7, the V gene TRBV4-2, with 9 bases matching TRBD2. The CDR3 bases are TGTGGCAGCAGCCGAGTAAGCCGGTTAGCGGGAGTCTACGAGCAGTACTTC. This gives the protein CGSSRVSRLAGVYEQYF.